This T cell receptor (beta chain) was retrieved from a study of blood T cell repertoires in COVID-19. Study processing details: Estimated nucleated cell counts came from reference gene primer amplification. Using immunoSEQ multiplex PCR, the repertoire was profiled, and TCRdb retains in-frame clones only, with some absent. V and J calls and clone size are as listed in that table; D and trimming were resolved from the DNA. The table has 430,000 or so clones, roughly 90% seen once. V lost 4 bases, J lost 0 bases, and 6 bases stayed unmatched. From germline, CDR1 is LGHNA and CDR2 YNFKEQ. The CDR3 sequence is 17 residues long. This clone was counted once.

The J gene is TRBJ2-3, the V gene TRBV4-2; 11 nucleotides match TRBD1. Material: peripheral blood. This receptor was identified in a man aged 18 to 29 with COVID-19, enrolled during active disease. The CDR3: CASSLGTGGSSTDTQYF. The CDR3 nucleotides read TGTGCCAGCAGCCTGGGGACAGGGGGGAGTAGCACAGATACGCAGTATTTT.